This note documents a single TCR beta chain sequence. The specificity of this receptor is unknown. It has no much larger one-base neighbor in the sample; base qualities were not kept. The cohort was made up of 666 healthy bone marrow donors. Cohort members were all nominally healthy when sampled, although unrecorded immune exposures were likely present. The donor tested CMV seronegative and was one of the 352 seronegative cohort members. A peripheral blood sample was provided by each donor, and peripheral blood mononuclear cells were used for TCR beta sequencing. The Qiagen DNeasy Blood Extraction Kit was used to extract genomic DNA from the blood cell samples. Library construction relied on the immunoSEQ multiplex PCR assay. The multiplex PCR relied on a mix of 60 forward primers for TCR Vbeta segments and 13 reverse primers for TCR Jbeta segments. The CDR3 region of rearranged TCR beta genes was amplified from genomic DNA by a multiplex PCR assay. The Illumina HiSeq System was used to sequence the amplified TCR beta libraries as 87-base-pair reads. On the study's bioinformatics: A later analysis tallied around 87 million unique TCR beta chains across the 700 or so repertoires, and about 10 million of those chains were shared by two or more donors. To remove PCR and sequencing errors, raw reads were error-corrected and collapsed into unique sequences using a nearest-neighbor algorithm that merged closely related sequences. Alignment of CDR3 sequences to IMGT reference sequences was used to assign V, D and J gene segments. Each retained sequence needed at least a six-nucleotide match to both a V gene segment and a J gene segment. Rearrangements were classified as productive when the CDR3 lacked stop codons and remained in frame with V and J, and all other rearrangements were classified as non-productive. Following IMGT convention, CDR3 was defined as the stretch from the second conserved V-encoded cysteine up to the conserved J-encoded phenylalanine. Sequences without an unambiguous match to a single V gene segment were excluded from the earlier analysis of a few hundred of the donors. An earlier analysis of almost 600 of the donors classified V segments as functional when productive rearrangements were above 56.7% and as segregating when the standard deviation between donors was above 5%. A statistical classification framework was developed to diagnose cytomegalovirus status using the catalog of TCR beta chain sequences. In a later analysis, TCR nucleotide sequences were compared against IMGT/GENE-DB human TR gene sequences so that V and J genes could be assigned. The TCRdist pipeline was used in a later analysis to assign CDR3 sequences and most-parsimonious VDJ recombination scenarios. In a later analysis, each TCR beta chain was defined by its CDR3 amino acid sequence together with its V-gene family, and reads without a unique V-gene family were excluded. As a way to deal with suspected cross-contamination and a sequencing artifact, a later analysis dropped 450 to 600 nucleotide sequences that were highly shared and had low generation probability. In a later analysis, a clonal expansion index for each public chain was calculated from normalized within-repertoire ranks of inferred template counts. In a later analysis, generation probabilities were computed using a VDJ recombination model fitted to out-of-frame rearrangements, and the results were checked against IGoR. In a later analysis, hypergeometric tests were used to score TCR-TCR, TCR-HLA and TCR-CMV co-occurrence, with a repertoire-size bias correction applied to TCR pairs. To estimate false discovery rates, a later analysis permuted the HLA or CMV assignments 20 times. In a later analysis, co-occurring TCRs were grouped using DBSCAN, with TCRdist sequence similarity added in when clustering inside HLA-allele-positive subsets. For co-occurrence clustering, repertoires with fewer than 30,000 or more than 120,000 public chains were excluded, along with five repertoires with anomalous nucleotide sharing. This is the immuneACCESS table as TCRdb keeps it, with only in-frame sequences that have V and J called. A part of the clones is gone; compared with another copy, unresolved V genes explain less than half, and the rest is unexplained. Clone size and the V and J calls come from that table; the DNA yielded D and trimming. This sample gives some 60,000 clones in total; 80% of them show up just once. Of the sample, over 5% is held by the ten largest clones.

The sample belongs to a study of cytomegalovirus exposure and HLA in healthy donors (dated by TCRdb to 2016 to 2017). At the level of the whole study: An earlier analysis of about 530 of the donors reported 250 to 350 Gb of sequence data and around 110 million unique TCR beta sequences obtained from approximately 180 million T cells. An early release covering 500 to 750 HLA-typed donors comprised approximately 290 gigabases of sequencing data and tens of millions of unique TCR sequences. The genetic ancestry cluster associated with self-reported Caucasian donors included roughly 84% of the roughly 400 genotyped donors. The study aimed to test whether signatures of past pathogen exposure could be identified by cataloging public T cell receptors. The study used immunosequencing to profile the T cell repertoires of approximately 640 subjects and linked those repertoires to cytomegalovirus serostatus. In addition to the first cohort of 666 subjects, a separate validation cohort of approximately 130 different subjects was used. The study combined high-throughput TCR immunosequencing, statistical association of individual TCRs with disease status, and machine learning to predict cytomegalovirus infection status. In a later analysis, previously published TCR beta repertoires from several hundred donors were re-analyzed and high-resolution HLA genotyping was added so that TCR occurrence patterns could be studied. Rather than using new phenotypic data, the later analysis identified candidate immune exposures from TCR beta sequences and from how often those sequences occurred across donors. In an earlier analysis of 587 of the donors, high-throughput TCR beta sequencing was used to judge whether each TCR beta V gene segment behaved as functional or pseudogenic. Donor age, sex, ethnicity and CMV serostatus were compiled together with the repertoire data. A later genetic analysis took genome-wide SNP genotypes for about three fifths of the 666 donors and used that subset as a discovery cohort. Every repertoire in the discovery cohort had been generated on one and the same sequencing platform. HLA typing covered class I and class II loci at four-digit resolution. Typing coverage differed by locus: A, B, C, DRB1 and DQB1 were typed in roughly 620-630 donors, DQA1 in approximately 520, DPA1 in 600 to 610, and DPB1 in around 490. Roughly 5 DR-DQ haplotypes were treated as single units for association and clustering because of strong linkage in the cohort. Among some 410 genotyped donors of the cohort, an average of roughly 240,000 unique TCR beta nucleotide sequences were sequenced per donor, roughly 18% of them non-productive.

Overall study outcomes, separate from this receptor: Most CMV-associated TCR beta chains appeared to be HLA-restricted in a later analysis, and the HLA associations seemed to be driven largely by CMV exposure. In a later analysis, the rate of TCR association differed among HLA loci, with DRB1 alleles having the most associated TCRs and HLA-C alleles having the fewest. A further reported finding was that TCR beta sequences accurately predicted the HLA-A and HLA-B alleles for most subjects in the first cohort. Cytomegalovirus status was reported to be diagnosed by the classifier with high specificity and sensitivity in both the original and validation cohorts. Assigning TCR associations to individual alleles was difficult when HLA alleles, especially DR and DQ, strongly co-occurred. Most TCR sequences were observed very rarely across donors, whereas some public TCRs were present in many individuals. For the cohort, immune exposure information was limited to CMV serostatus. HLA typing was unavailable for some donors at each locus, so association tests used only the typed subset. In a later analysis, several top co-occurrence clusters were reported to appear linked to parvovirus B19, influenza, CMV and Epstein-Barr virus. Linkage disequilibrium might explain the correlated functional status among segregating V segments, but an unknown experimental factor could not be excluded. An earlier analysis of approximately 540 of the donors showed that most TCR beta V segments appeared in productive rearrangements either about 90% or about 30% of the time, which broadly matched IMGT annotations. A later genetic analysis reported fewer N-insertions in productive TCRs among donors in an Asian-associated ancestry cluster than the roughly 640-donor mean. In a later genetic analysis, a missense DCLRE1C variant was associated with V-gene and J-gene trimming of TCR beta chains, and the association was replicated in an independent cohort. Sequencing depth was assumed to be roughly uniform across donors in the presence/absence analyses, though that assumption may not hold. A cluster of highly shared sequence variants was judged likely to be a technical artifact of the sequencing pipeline. The authors suggested that the approach could potentially be extended to other disease states and immunological phenotypes. The cohort was sequenced for TCR beta chains only, and without alpha or paired-chain data the features that could be detected were limited. The earlier analysis of about 600 of the donors excluded roughly 17 rarely observed V segments, including chromosome 9 orphons, because counts were too low. A few of the identified cytomegalovirus-associated TCR beta chains were confirmed in vitro to be specific for cytomegalovirus antigens. The study listed around 160 TCR beta chains as associated with cytomegalovirus. In a later analysis, some 18,000 TCR beta sequences were associated with specific HLA alleles at a false discovery rate of 0.05. In a later analysis, HLA-associated TCR beta chains showed more clonal expansion and lower generation probabilities than non-associated chains that were equally common.

Sequencing was done on a sample of PBMCs. This clonotype was sampled from a male donor in good health and CMV-seronegative.

The DNA sequence is as follows: TGTGCCAGCATGCAGGGCACAGATACGCAGTATTTT. Its protein product is CASMQGTDTQYF. This chain is built from TRBV6-5 and TRBJ2-3; the D segment cannot be called with confidence. CDR1 is given as MNHEY and CDR2 as SVGAGI, both from the germline V gene. The V and J ends are trimmed by 7 bases and 1 base, leaving 6 bases between them. The CDR3 runs 12 amino acids, cysteine and phenylalanine included. CDR3 DNA is the only sequence kept; it has 36 bases, read in frame from the first base.